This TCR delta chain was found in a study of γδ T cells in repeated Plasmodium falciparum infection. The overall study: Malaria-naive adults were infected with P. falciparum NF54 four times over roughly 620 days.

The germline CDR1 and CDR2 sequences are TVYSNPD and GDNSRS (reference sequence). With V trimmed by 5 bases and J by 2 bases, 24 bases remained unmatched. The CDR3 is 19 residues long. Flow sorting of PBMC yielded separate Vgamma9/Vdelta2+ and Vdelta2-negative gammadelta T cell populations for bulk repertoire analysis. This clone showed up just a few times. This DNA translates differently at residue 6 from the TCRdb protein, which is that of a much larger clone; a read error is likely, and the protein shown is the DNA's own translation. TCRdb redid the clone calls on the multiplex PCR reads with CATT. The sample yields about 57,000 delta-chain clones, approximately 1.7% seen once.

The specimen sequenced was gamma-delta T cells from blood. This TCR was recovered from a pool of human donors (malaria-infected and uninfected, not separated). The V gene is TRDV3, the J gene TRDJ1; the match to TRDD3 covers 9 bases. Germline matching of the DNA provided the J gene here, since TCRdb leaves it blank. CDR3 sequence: CALNLSRRGYANSTDKLIF. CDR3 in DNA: TGTGCCCTCAACCTCTCCCGAAGGGGATACGCGAATTCAACCGATAAACTCATCTTT.